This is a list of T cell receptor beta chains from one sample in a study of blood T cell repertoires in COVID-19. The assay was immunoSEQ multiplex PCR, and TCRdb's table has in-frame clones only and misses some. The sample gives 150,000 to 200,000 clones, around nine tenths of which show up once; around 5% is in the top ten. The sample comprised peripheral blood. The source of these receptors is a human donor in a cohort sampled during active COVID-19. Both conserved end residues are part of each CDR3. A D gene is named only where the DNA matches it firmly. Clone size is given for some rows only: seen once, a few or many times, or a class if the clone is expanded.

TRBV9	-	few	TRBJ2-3	CASSALGDGTDTQYF	TGTGCCAGCAGCGCGTTAGGAGATGGCACAGATACGCAGTATTTT
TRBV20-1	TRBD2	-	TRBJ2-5	CSARLAGVQYF	TGCAGTGCTAGGCTAGCGGGAGTCCAGTACTTC
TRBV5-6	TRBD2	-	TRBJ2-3	CASSLGTSGNTQYF	TGTGCCAGCAGCTTGGGGACTAGCGGTAATACGCAGTATTTT
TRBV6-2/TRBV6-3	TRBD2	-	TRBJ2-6	CASSSRLASTLRANVLTF	TGTGCCAGCAGTTCAAGACTAGCTTCGACATTGCGGGCCAACGTCCTGACTTTC
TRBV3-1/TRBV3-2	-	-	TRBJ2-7	CASSQDRGGTARAPYEQYF	TGTGCCAGCAGCCAAGATCGTGGGGGCACAGCCCGAGCACCCTACGAGCAGTACTTC
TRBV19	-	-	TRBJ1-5	CASSRAGVVDQPQHF	TGTGCCAGTAGTAGGGCAGGGGTCGTCGATCAGCCCCAGCATTTT
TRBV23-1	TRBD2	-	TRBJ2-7	CASGKGLAEPYEQYF	TGCGCCAGCGGCAAGGGACTAGCGGAACCCTACGAGCAGTACTTC
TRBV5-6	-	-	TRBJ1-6	CASRRRLAGRYNSPLHF	TGTGCCAGCAGAAGACGTCTGGCGGGGCGCTATAATTCACCCCTCCACTTT
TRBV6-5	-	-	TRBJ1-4	CASSYGTVGEKLFF	TGTGCCAGCAGTTACGGAACAGTAGGTGAAAAACTGTTTTTT
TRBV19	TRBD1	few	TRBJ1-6	CASSIRQGGGDSPLHF	TGTGCCAGTAGTATCCGACAGGGTGGCGGAGATTCACCCCTCCACTTT
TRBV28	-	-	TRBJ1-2	CASWDSVGYGYTF	TGTGCCAGCTGGGACTCGGTGGGCTATGGCTACACCTTC
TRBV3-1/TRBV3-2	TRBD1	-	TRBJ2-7	CASSRSGTGWAYEQYF	TGTGCCAGCAGCCGAAGCGGGACAGGGTGGGCCTACGAGCAGTACTTC
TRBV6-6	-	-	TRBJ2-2	CASRPPRGVGELFF	TGTGCCAGCCGACCGCCCAGGGGCGTCGGGGAGCTGTTTTTT
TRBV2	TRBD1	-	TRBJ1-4	CASRAGQDNEKLFF	TGTGCCAGTCGAGCGGGACAGGATAATGAAAAACTGTTTTTT
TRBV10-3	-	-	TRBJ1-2	CAISDPGGWRYGYTF	TGTGCCATCAGTGATCCGGGGGGGTGGAGGTATGGCTACACCTTC
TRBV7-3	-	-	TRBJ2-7	CASSLKGGWGWGEQYF	TGTGCCAGCAGCTTAAAGGGAGGCTGGGGATGGGGCGAGCAGTACTTC
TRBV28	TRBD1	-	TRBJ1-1	CASGGTGRRHEAFF	TGTGCCAGCGGTGGGACAGGGCGACGGCATGAAGCTTTCTTT
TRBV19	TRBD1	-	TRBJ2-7	CASSPRTGAYEQYF	TGTGCCAGTAGTCCGCGGACAGGGGCCTACGAGCAGTACTTC
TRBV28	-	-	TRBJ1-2	CASSFRSYGYTF	TGTGCCAGCAGTTTCAGGTCGTATGGCTACACCTTC
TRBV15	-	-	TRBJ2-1	CATSRVPVTYNEQFF	TGTGCCACCAGCAGAGTCCCAGTCACCTACAATGAGCAGTTCTTC
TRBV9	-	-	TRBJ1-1	CASSVNWREKAFF	TGTGCCAGCAGCGTAAATTGGAGGGAGAAAGCTTTCTTT
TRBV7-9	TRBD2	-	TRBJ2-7	CASSEGTSGGVYEQYF	TGTGCCAGCAGCGAAGGGACTAGCGGGGGGGTCTACGAGCAGTACTTC
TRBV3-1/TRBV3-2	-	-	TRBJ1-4	CASEIRGGEKLFF	TGTGCCAGCGAAATCCGCGGGGGTGAAAAACTGTTTTTT
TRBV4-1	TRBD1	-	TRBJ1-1	CASSHGPPQGARNTEAFF	TGCGCCAGCAGCCACGGACCTCCGCAGGGGGCAAGGAACACTGAAGCTTTCTTT
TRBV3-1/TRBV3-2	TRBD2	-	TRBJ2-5	CASSQGGTSGGRGETQYF	TGTGCCAGCAGCCAAGGCGGCACTAGCGGGGGCCGGGGGGAGACCCAGTACTTC
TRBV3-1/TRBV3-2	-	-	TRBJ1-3	CASSQVVRGNTIYF	TGTGCCAGCAGCCAAGTAGTCCGTGGAAACACCATATATTTT
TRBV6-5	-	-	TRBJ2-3	CASSPPQRFADTQYF	TGTGCCAGCAGCCCCCCCCAGCGCTTTGCAGATACGCAGTATTTT
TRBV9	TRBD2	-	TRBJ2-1	CASSVVLAGGNNEQFF	TGTGCCAGCAGCGTAGTGTTAGCGGGAGGGAACAATGAGCAGTTCTTC
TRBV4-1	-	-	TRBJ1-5	CASSQEGGWPQHF	TGCGCCAGCAGCCAAGAGGGGGGTTGGCCCCAGCATTTT
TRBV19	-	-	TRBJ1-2	CASTPRPAGLGGYTF	TGTGCCAGTACCCCCCGACCGGCGGGGTTGGGTGGCTACACCTTC
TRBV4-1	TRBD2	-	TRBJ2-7	CASSQVDSGSYEQYF	TGCGCCAGCAGCCAAGTGGATAGCGGGAGCTACGAGCAGTACTTC
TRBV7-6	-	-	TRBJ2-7	CASSLGPSASYEQYF	TGTGCCAGCAGCTTAGGCCCTAGCGCGTCCTACGAGCAGTACTTC
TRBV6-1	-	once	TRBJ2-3	CASSEFQGLGTDTQYF	TGTGCCAGCAGTGAATTTCAGGGGTTGGGCACAGATACGCAGTATTTT